A single sample is the source of the 28 T cell receptor beta chains below, sequenced in a study of control samples from healthy donors and cancer patients. The data were produced by immunoSEQ multiplex PCR, yet TCRdb's version contains in-frame clones alone and is incomplete. Of 100,000 or so clones listed, about 86% were seen once; the top ten hold roughly 1.3%. Input material: blood. These receptors all stem from a woman between 50 and 59 years old in good health.

This clone appeared once. The chain employs TRBV6-2 or TRBV6-3 and TRBJ2-7; D might be TRBD1 (5 bases). Per germline, CDR1 MNHEY and CDR2 SVGEGT. The CDR3 loop spans 14 amino acids. Trimming pared 0 bases from V and 2 bases from J, leaving 8 bases between. The CDR3 region is CASSYSGRAYEQYF. The CDR3 DNA is TGTGCCAGCAGTTACTCCGGCAGGGCCTACGAGCAGTACTTC.

This clone was counted a few times. The chain's CDR3 is CASSPGGPRSMNTEAFF. The CDR3 DNA is TGTGCCAGCTCACCGGGGGGTCCGCGGAGCATGAACACTGAAGCTTTCTTT. This chain joins TRBV18 and TRBJ1-1; weak D call: TRBD1 (5 bases). Trimming stripped 3 bases from V and 0 bases from J, with 17 bases between. CDR3 length equals 17 residues. Germline CDR1 is KGHSH and CDR2 is LQKENI. The whole variable domain, remainder taken from reference TRBV18 and TRBJ1-1, is NAGVMQNPRHLVRRRGQEARLRCSPMKGHSHVYWYRQLPEEGLKFMVYLQKENIIDESGMPKERFSAEFPKEGPSILRIQQVVRGDSAAYFCASSPGGPRSMNTEAFFGQGTRLTVV.

The CDR3 DNA sequence: TGCGCCAGCAGTGATAATTACTACAGCGCCTATGGCTACACCTTC. It is translated as CASSDNYYSAYGYTF. The V call is TRBV10-2, the J call TRBJ1-2; no definite D call. The CDR3 spans 15 residues. CDR1 WSHSY and CDR2 SAAADI come from the germline V gene. V dropped 3 bases and J dropped 4 bases, with 15 bases sitting between them.

The V and J genes are TRBV14 and TRBJ2-3; TRBD2 matches 10 bases. V lost 4 bases and J lost 5; bases outside the gene matches: 6. This CDR3 has 15 amino acids. CDR1 SGHDN and CDR2 FVKESK come from the germline V gene. CDR3 region: CASSLLAGVRDTQYF. CDR3 nucleotides: TGTGCCAGCAGCCTCCTAGCGGGAGTTAGAGATACGCAGTATTTT. The complete variable domain, with remaining parts taken from reference TRBV14 and TRBJ2-3, reads EAGVTQFPSHSVIEKGQTVTLRCDPISGHDNLYWYRRVMGKEIKFLLHFVKESKQDESGMPNNRFLAERTGGTYSTLKVQPAELEDSGVYFCASSLLAGVRDTQYFGPGTRLTVL.

The chain joins TRBV6-2 or TRBV6-3 to TRBJ1-1; 7 bases fit TRBD1. CDR3 length: 15 amino acids. Germline V gives CDR1 MNHEY, CDR2 SVGEGT. With 6 bases clipped from V and 1 base from J, the junction kept 8 bases outside the gene matches. The CDR3 DNA sequence: TGTGCCAGCAGCCGAGGACAGGTCCGGAACACTGAAGCTTTCTTT. Residues: CASSRGQVRNTEAFF.

The chain combines TRBV7-9 with TRBJ1-4; tentatively, D is TRBD1 (6 bases). The CDR3 runs to 15 residues. Between the trimmed V and J ends, which lost 1 base and 7 bases, there was a span of 13 bases. The germline gives CDR1 SEHNR, CDR2 FQNEAQ (reference sequence). The CDR3 sequence is CASSLDLQGVEKLFF. CDR3 in DNA: TGTGCCAGCAGCTTAGATTTACAGGGCGTTGAAAAACTGTTTTTT.

This clone was seen once. The chain is built from TRBV6-1 and TRBJ2-7; TRBD2 matches 12 bases. V dropped 3 bases and J dropped 3; count of bases not matched to a gene: 6. Germline V gene lookup returns CDR1 MNHNS and CDR2 SASEGT. The CDR3 consists of 16 residues. The CDR3 loop is CASSDLTSGGNYEQYF. The CDR3 DNA follows: TGTGCCAGCAGTGACTTAACTAGCGGGGGGAACTACGAGCAGTACTTC.

This sequence joins TRBV12-5 and TRBJ2-1, with 14 bases matching TRBD2. The J segment lost 9 bases and the V segment lost 6 bases, leaving 4 bases of the junction unmatched. Germline CDR1 reads LGHNT; CDR2 reads FRNRAP. CDR3 size: 14 residues. The CDR3 sequence is CASGPGLAGVEQFF. In DNA form, the CDR3 reads TGTGCTAGTGGGCCGGGACTAGCGGGAGTTGAGCAGTTCTTC. Full variable domain (outside the CDR3, taken from reference TRBV12-5 and TRBJ2-1): DARVTQTPRHKVTEMGQEVTMRCQPILGHNTVFWYRQTMMQGLELLAYFRNRAPLDDSGMPKDRFSAEMPDATLATLKIQPSEPRDSAVYFCASGPGLAGVEQFFGPGTRLTVL.

This clone came up once. This chain links TRBV19 with TRBJ1-6; 10 bases align to TRBD1. The V and J ends lost 10 bases and 1 base, in that order; junction bases with no gene match: 4. The germline gives CDR1 LNHDA, CDR2 SQIVND (reference sequence). The CDR3 is 15 amino acids. The CDR3 is CATTGGSSYNSPLHF. The CDR3, as DNA: TGTGCCACGACAGGGGGCTCTTCCTATAATTCACCCCTCCACTTT.

This clone was found a few times. For the CDR3, the DNA is TGTGCCAGCAGTCCCCCCAGGCTAAACACCGGGGAGCTGTTTTTT. Its protein is CASSPPRLNTGELFF. The chain couples TRBV28 to TRBJ2-2; D gene ambiguous. Trimming pared 5 bases from V and 2 bases from J, leaving 12 bases between. The CDR3 length is 15 residues. Germline V gives CDR1 MDHEN, CDR2 SYDVKM.

The chain is built from TRBV7-9 and TRBJ1-2, with D tentatively TRBD1 (6 bases). Germline values: CDR1 SEHNR, CDR2 FQNEAQ (reference sequence). This CDR3 comprises 15 residues. Trimming shortened V by 7 bases and J by 3 bases, and 18 bases separated the two germline ends. CDR3 DNA: TGTGCCAGCAACCCCAGGGGATTTCTGGACTATGGCTACACCTTC. Translation gives CASNPRGFLDYGYTF.

This clone occurred a few times. The V call is TRBV27, the J call TRBJ2-1; the match to TRBD2 covers 10 bases. The CDR3 loop spans 14 amino acids. Trimming cost V 6 bases and J 4 bases; bases outside gene matches: 3. Germline V gene data show CDR1 as MNHEY and CDR2 as SMNVEV (reference sequence). The CDR3 DNA is TGTGCCAGCAGCGGACTAGCGGATTACAATGAGCAGTTCTTC. It yields the protein CASSGLADYNEQFF.

The chain has TRBV5-1 and TRBJ1-1, with 7 bases identical to TRBD1. The junction had 6 bases not matched to a gene; V was cut back by 4 bases and J by 3 bases. The CDR3 totals 14 residues. Germline loops: CDR1 SGHRS, CDR2 YFSETQ. Here the CDR3 reads CASSLLDRDTEAFF. CDR3 sequence (DNA): TGCGCCAGCAGCCTGCTTGACAGGGACACTGAAGCTTTCTTT.

The CDR3 DNA reads TGCGCCAGCAGCCAGGTTACAGGGGGCGCGGGCGCGAACACTGAAGCTTTCTTT. Encoded protein: CASSQVTGGAGANTEAFF. The chain has TRBV4-3 and TRBJ1-1; TRBD1 matches at 9 bases. Germline CDR1 and CDR2: LGHNA and YSLEER. The CDR3 is 18 amino acids. Trimming at V came to 3 bases and at J to 1 base, leaving 12 bases not matched to a gene.

The genes are TRBV20-1 and TRBJ2-2, with D maybe TRBD1 (5 bases). Germline CDR1 DFQATT, CDR2 SNEGSKA (reference sequence). The CDR3 sequence is 11 residues long. V lost 4 bases to trimming and J lost 6 bases, with 6 bases between them. This CDR3 is CSAKGSGELFF. Here the CDR3 DNA reads TGCAGTGCTAAGGGGTCCGGGGAGCTGTTTTTT.

Only a few counts were recorded for this clone. J is TRBJ2-1 and V is TRBV5-1, with D perhaps matching TRBD2 (6 bases). The V gene lost 5 bases and the J gene lost 5 bases, with 17 bases spanning the gap. Germline CDR1 SGHRS, CDR2 YFSETQ. The CDR3 is 15 amino acids. The DNA for the CDR3 is TGCGCCAGCAGATCCCCTCAGCGGGCCAACAATGAGCAGTTCTTC. This gives the protein CASRSPQRANNEQFF.

The chain employs TRBV19 and TRBJ2-1; no firm D call. V was shortened by 3 bases and J by 3 bases, with 6 bases between the two germline ends. In germline, CDR1 is LNHDA, CDR2 SQIVND (reference sequence). The CDR3 extends over 13 amino acids. CDR3 region: CASSIAIYNEQFF. The CDR3 DNA is TGTGCCAGTAGTATTGCAATCTACAATGAGCAGTTCTTC.

The V gene is TRBV12-3 or TRBV12-4, the J gene TRBJ2-5; D is possibly TRBD2 (5 bases). Trimming removed 5 bases at V and 5 bases at J, with 12 bases between. The CDR3 sequence is 13 residues long. CDR3 in amino acids: CASSAPGTETQYF. As DNA, the CDR3 is TGTGCCAGCAGTGCCCCGGGAACGGAGACCCAGTACTTC.

V and J are TRBV19 and TRBJ1-5, with D unresolved. V lost 5 bases and J lost 11, with 16 bases in between. Per germline, CDR1 LNHDA and CDR2 SQIVND (reference sequence). The CDR3 covers 13 residues. CDR3 sequence: CASSLRTDAAQHF. CDR3 coding DNA: TGTGCCAGTAGTTTAAGAACAGACGCAGCCCAGCATTTT.

This clone has a handful of counts. The chain uses TRBV27 and TRBJ1-3; D not resolved. The CDR3 is made up of 12 amino acids. Per the germline V gene, CDR1 is MNHEY and CDR2 is SMNVEV (reference sequence). V was clipped by 6 bases and J by 2 bases, with 5 bases between them. CDR3 loop: CASSSTGNTIYF. As DNA, the CDR3 is TGTGCCAGCAGCTCGACTGGAAACACCATATATTTT.

The rearrangement uses TRBV7-2 and TRBJ2-2; D unclear. V lost 5 bases and J lost 1, with 11 bases in between. Germline CDR1 and CDR2: SGHTA and FQGNSA. The CDR3 has 15 residues. CDR3 in amino acids: CASSPAGGNTGELFF. CDR3 coding DNA: TGTGCCAGCAGCCCCGCCGGCGGGAACACCGGGGAGCTGTTTTTT.

This rearrangement joins TRBV5-1 to TRBJ1-2, with TRBD1 as a possible D gene (6 bases). Germline loops: CDR1 SGHRS, CDR2 YFSETQ. This CDR3 has 17 amino acids. Between the trimmed V and J ends, which lost 0 bases and 0 bases, there was a span of 15 bases. The CDR3 is CASSLVAGAGTNYGYTF. In DNA form, the CDR3 reads TGCGCCAGCAGCTTGGTCGCAGGGGCGGGGACTAACTATGGCTACACCTTC.

This clone was seen just once. This chain connects TRBV19 to TRBJ2-7, with TRBD2 as a possible D gene (5 bases). Trimming left V 9 bases short and J 0 bases short, with 6 bases between. Germline V gene data show CDR1 as LNHDA and CDR2 as SQIVND (reference sequence). CDR3 length: 11 residues. CDR3 sequence reads: CASGDSYEQYF. CDR3 DNA: TGTGCCAGCGGGGACTCCTACGAGCAGTACTTC.

The chain links TRBV10-2 to TRBJ2-7; TRBD2 agrees at 8 bases. Germline values: CDR1 WSHSY, CDR2 SAAADI. This CDR3 is built from 15 residues. The V gene end was trimmed by 6 bases and the J gene end by 6 bases; junction bases not matched to a gene: 13. The CDR3 reads CASRGGAGGWGEQYF. The CDR3 DNA reads as TGCGCCAGCAGGGGGGGGGCGGGAGGTTGGGGCGAGCAGTACTTC.

In this sample, this clone turned up once. This chain joins TRBV5-8 and TRBJ2-5, with 13 bases lining up with TRBD2. CDR1 is SGHTS and CDR2 is YDEGEE in the germline V gene. With 4 bases clipped from V and 2 bases from J, the junction kept 5 bases outside the gene matches. This CDR3 has 16 residues. DNA for the CDR3: TGTGCCAGCAGCAAAGGGACTAGCGGGGAACAAGAGACCCAGTACTTC. Protein sequence: CASSKGTSGEQETQYF.

The chain combines TRBV27 with TRBJ1-6; 8 nucleotides line up with TRBD1. Trimming removed 6 bases from V and 6 bases from J; junction bases left unmatched: 16. The CDR3 has 18 amino acids. Germline V gene data show CDR1 as MNHEY and CDR2 as SMNVEV (reference sequence). CDR3 sequence reads: CASRHTGGFLLLNSPLHF. CDR3 nucleotides: TGTGCCAGCAGGCATACAGGGGGTTTTCTCCTACTTAATTCACCCCTCCACTTT.

The chain couples TRBV6-2 or TRBV6-3 to TRBJ2-3; D remains ambiguous. V lost 5 bases and J 4 bases, leaving 7 bases between the germline ends. The CDR3 loop spans 12 amino acids. CDR1 is MNHEY and CDR2 is SVGEGT in the germline V gene. CDR3 sequence (DNA): TGTGCCAGCAGTCCACCTTCAGATACGCAGTATTTT. This translates into CASSPPSDTQYF.

CDR3 sequence: CASSPTGRETQYF. As DNA, the CDR3 is TGTGCCAGCTCACCGACCGGGAGAGAGACCCAGTACTTC. The chain employs TRBV18 and TRBJ2-5; tentatively, D is TRBD2 (6 bases). Germline V lookup: CDR1 KGHSH, CDR2 LQKENI. This CDR3 has 13 residues. Trimming took 3 bases from V and 4 from J, leaving 9 bases between them.